This TCR beta chain stems from a study of immune evolution from preneoplasia to lung adenocarcinoma. The CDR3 totals 14 residues. Germline V lookup: CDR1 KGHSH, CDR2 LQKENI. The V segment lost 4 bases and the J segment 6 bases; nucleotides outside the gene matches: 8. Data came from immunoSEQ multiplex PCR; TCRdb stores just in-frame clones and leaves some out. This repertoire shows 6,500 to 10,000 clones, 81% found once; its top ten account for roughly 8%. The chain employs TRBV18 and TRBJ1-1, with TRBD1 matching 7 bases. The sequenced material came from FFPE invasive lung adenocarcinoma tissue. The receptor's source is a person in their fifties or sixties with lung adenocarcinoma. CDR3 in amino acids: CASSLPGQRAEAFF. The CDR3 DNA reads TGTGCCAGCTCACTTCCGGGACAGAGAGCTGAAGCTTTCTTT.